The T cell receptor beta chain described here comes from a study of blood T cell repertoires in COVID-19. V was pared by 6 bases and J by 5 bases, with 22 bases between. The CDR3 runs 16 residues. Germline V gene lookup returns CDR1 MDHEN and CDR2 SYDVKM. Clones were read by immunoSEQ multiplex PCR, and TCRdb kept only the in-frame ones, dropping some. Here the sample spans roughly 380,000 clones, roughly 87% being singletons. This chain joins TRBV28 and TRBJ1-2; TRBD1 might be the D (5 bases). The sequence was obtained from a woman in her 30s who had recovered from COVID-19. The sample was PBMCs or T cells enriched from blood (not recorded which). This CDR3 reads CASSPTVQGGRYGYTF. The CDR3 nucleotides are TGTGCCAGCAGCCCTACTGTCCAGGGCGGTCGGTATGGCTACACCTTC.